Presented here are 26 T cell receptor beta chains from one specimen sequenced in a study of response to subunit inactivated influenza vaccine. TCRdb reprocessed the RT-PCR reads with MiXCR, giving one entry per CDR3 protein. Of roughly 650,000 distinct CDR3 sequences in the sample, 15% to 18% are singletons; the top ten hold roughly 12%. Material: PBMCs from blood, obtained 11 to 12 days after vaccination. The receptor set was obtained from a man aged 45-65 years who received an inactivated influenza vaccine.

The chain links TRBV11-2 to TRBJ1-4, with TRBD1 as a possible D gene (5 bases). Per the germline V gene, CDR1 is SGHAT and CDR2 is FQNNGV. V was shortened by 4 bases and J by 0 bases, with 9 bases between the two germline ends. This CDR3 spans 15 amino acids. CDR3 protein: CASSSQTATNEKLFF. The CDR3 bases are TGTGCCAGCAGCTCTCAGACAGCAACTAATGAAAAACTGTTTTTT. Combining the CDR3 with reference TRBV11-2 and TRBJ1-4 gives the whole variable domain EAGVAQSPRYKIIEKRQSVAFWCNPISGHATLYWYQQILGQGPKLLIQFQNNGVVDDSQLPKDRFSAERLKGVDSTLKIQPAKLEDSAVYLCASSSQTATNEKLFFGSGTQLSVL.

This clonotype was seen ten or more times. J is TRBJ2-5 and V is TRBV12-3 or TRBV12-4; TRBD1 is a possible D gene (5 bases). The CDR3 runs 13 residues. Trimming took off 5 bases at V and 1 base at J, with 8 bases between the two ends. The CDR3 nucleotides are TGTGCCAGCAGTCTGACAGTCCAAGAGACCCAGTACTTC. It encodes CASSLTVQETQYF.

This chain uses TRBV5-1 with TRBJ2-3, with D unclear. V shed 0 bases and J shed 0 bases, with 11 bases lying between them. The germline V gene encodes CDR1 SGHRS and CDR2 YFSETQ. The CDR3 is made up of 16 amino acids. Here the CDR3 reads CASSLEGLRSTDTQYF. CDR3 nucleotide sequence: TGCGCCAGCAGCTTGGAGGGCCTACGAAGCACAGATACGCAGTATTTT.

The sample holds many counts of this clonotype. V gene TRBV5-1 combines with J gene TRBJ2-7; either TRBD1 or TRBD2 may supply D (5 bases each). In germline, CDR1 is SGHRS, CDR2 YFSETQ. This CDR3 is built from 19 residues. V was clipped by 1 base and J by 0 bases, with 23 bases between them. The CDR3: CASSLPGGPGPITSYEQYF. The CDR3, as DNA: TGCGCCAGCAGCTTGCCGGGCGGACCGGGACCCATTACCTCCTACGAGCAGTACTTC.

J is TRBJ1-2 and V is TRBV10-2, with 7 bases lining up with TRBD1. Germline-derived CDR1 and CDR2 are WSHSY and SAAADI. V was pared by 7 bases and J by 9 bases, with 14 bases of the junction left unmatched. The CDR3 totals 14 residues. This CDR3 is CASTMTDRVGSYTF. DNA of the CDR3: TGCGCCAGCACCATGACCGACAGGGTCGGCAGCTACACCTTC.

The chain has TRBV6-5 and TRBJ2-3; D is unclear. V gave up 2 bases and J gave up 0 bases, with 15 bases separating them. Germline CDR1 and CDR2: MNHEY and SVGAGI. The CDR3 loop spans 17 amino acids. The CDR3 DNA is TGTGCCAGCAGTTACGGACCACCTCGAGGAAGCACAGATACGCAGTATTTT. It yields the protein CASSYGPPRGSTDTQYF.

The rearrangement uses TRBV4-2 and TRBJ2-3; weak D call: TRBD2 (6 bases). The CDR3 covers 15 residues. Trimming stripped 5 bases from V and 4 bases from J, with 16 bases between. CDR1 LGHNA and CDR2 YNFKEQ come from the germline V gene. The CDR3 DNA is TGTGCCAGCAGCGAACGAGCCGGGGGAGCAGATACGCAGTATTTT. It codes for CASSERAGGADTQYF.

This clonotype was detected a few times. CDR3 sequence (DNA): TGTGCCAGCAGCTTAGTACTAGCGACAGATACGCAGTATTTT. Its translation is CASSLVLATDTQYF. J is TRBJ2-3 and V is TRBV7-2, with 7 bases matching TRBD2. The V and J ends lost 1 base and 3 bases, in that order; junction bases with no gene match: 1. Looked up from germline, CDR1 is SGHTA and CDR2 is FQGNSA. The CDR3 has 14 amino acids.

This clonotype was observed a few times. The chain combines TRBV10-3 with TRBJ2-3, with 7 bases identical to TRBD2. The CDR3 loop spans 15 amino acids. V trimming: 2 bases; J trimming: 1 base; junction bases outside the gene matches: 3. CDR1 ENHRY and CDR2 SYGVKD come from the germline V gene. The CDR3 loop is CAISESGERTDTQYF. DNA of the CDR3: TGTGCCATCAGTGAGAGCGGGGAGCGCACAGATACGCAGTATTTT.

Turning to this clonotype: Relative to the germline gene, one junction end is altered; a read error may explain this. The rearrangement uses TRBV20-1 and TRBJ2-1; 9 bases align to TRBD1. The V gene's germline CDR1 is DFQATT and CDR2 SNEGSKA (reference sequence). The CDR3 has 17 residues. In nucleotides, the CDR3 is TGCTGTGCTAGGTCGCAGAGGGGACAGGGCCCCTACAATGAGCAGTTCTTC. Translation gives CCARSQRGQGPYNEQFF.

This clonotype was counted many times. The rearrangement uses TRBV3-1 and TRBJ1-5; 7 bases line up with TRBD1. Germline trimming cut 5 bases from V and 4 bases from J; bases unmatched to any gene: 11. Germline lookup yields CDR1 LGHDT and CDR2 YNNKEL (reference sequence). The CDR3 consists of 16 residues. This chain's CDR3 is CASSDSQGSGNQPQHF. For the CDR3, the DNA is TGTGCCAGCAGCGATTCACAGGGGTCGGGGAATCAGCCCCAGCATTTT.

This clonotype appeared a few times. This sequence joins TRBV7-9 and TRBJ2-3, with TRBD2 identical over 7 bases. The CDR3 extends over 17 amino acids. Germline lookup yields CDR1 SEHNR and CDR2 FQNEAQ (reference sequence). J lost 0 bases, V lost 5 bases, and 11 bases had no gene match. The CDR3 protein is CASSHLAERLSTDTQYF. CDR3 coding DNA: TGTGCCAGCAGCCACCTAGCGGAGCGCCTTAGCACAGATACGCAGTATTTT.

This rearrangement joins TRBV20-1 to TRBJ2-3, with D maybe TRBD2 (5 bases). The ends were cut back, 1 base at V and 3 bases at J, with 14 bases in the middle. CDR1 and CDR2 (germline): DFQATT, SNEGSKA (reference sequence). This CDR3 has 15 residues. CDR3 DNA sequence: TGCAGTGCTAGAGGTATCGGGGTGAGGACAGATACGCAGTATTTT. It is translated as CSARGIGVRTDTQYF.

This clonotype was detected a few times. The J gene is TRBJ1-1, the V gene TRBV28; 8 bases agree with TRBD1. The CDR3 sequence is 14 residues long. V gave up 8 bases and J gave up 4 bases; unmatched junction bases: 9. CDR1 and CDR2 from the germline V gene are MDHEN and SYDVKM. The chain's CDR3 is CASWPQDRVTEAFF. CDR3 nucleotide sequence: TGTGCCAGCTGGCCGCAGGACAGGGTCACTGAAGCTTTCTTT.

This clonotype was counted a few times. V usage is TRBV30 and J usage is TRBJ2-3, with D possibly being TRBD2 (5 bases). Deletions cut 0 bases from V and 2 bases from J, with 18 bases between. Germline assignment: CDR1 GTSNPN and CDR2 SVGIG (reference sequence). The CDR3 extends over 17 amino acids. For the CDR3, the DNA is TGTGCCTGGAGTGTAACGGGAACTAAAGGGCCCACAGATACGCAGTATTTT. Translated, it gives CAWSVTGTKGPTDTQYF. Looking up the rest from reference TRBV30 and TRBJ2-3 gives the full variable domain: SQTIHQWPATLVQPVGSPLSLECTVEGTSNPNLYWYRQAAGRGLQLLFYSVGIGQISSEVPQNLSASRPQDRQFILSSKKLLLSDSGFYLCAWSVTGTKGPTDTQYFGPGTRLTVL.

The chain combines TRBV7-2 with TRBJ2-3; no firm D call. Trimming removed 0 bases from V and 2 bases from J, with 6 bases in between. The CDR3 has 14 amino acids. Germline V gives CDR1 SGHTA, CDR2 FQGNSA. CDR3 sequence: CASSLAGFTDTQYF. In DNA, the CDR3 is TGTGCCAGCAGCTTAGCGGGTTTCACAGATACGCAGTATTTT.

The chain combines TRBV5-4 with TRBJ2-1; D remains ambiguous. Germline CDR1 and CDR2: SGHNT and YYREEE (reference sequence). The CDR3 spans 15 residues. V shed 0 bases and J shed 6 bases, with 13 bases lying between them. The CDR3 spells CASSLGLDTANEQFF. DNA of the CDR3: TGTGCCAGCAGCTTGGGTCTAGACACCGCCAATGAGCAGTTCTTC.

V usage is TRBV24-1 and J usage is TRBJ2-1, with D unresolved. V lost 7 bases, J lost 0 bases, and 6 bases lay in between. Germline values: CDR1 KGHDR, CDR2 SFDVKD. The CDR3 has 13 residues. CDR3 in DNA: TGTGCCACCAGCGACGGCTCCTACAATGAGCAGTTCTTC. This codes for CATSDGSYNEQFF.

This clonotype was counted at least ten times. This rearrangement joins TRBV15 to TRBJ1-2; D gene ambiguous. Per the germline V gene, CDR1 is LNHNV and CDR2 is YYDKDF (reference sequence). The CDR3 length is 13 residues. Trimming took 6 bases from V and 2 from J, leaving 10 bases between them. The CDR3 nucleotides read TGTGCCACCAGTTCCGACGGCAACTATGGCTACACCTTC. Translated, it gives CATSSDGNYGYTF.

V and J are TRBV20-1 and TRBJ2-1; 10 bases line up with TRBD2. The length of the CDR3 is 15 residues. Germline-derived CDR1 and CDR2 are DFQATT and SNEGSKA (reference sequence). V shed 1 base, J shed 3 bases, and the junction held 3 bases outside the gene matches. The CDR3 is CSARGTSGVYNEQFF. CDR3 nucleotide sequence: TGCAGTGCTAGAGGGACTAGCGGAGTCTACAATGAGCAGTTCTTC.

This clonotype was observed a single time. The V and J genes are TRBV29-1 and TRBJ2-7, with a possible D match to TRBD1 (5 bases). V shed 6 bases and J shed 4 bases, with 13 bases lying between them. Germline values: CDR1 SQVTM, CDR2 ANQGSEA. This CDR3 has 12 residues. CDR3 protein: CSVGQGIYEQYF. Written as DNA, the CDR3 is TGCAGCGTCGGGCAGGGTATTTACGAGCAGTACTTC.

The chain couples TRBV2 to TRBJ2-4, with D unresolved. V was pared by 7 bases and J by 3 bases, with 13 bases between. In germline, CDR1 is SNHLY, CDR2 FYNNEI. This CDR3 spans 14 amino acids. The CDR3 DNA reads TGTGCCAGCACGTCCGAATCGGTCAAAAACATTCAGTACTTC. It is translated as CASTSESVKNIQYF.

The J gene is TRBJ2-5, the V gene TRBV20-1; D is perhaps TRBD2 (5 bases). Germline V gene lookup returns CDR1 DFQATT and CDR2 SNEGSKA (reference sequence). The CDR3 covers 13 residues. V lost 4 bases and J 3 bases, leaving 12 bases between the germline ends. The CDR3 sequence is CSATVKGEETQYF. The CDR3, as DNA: TGCAGTGCTACGGTGAAGGGAGAAGAGACCCAGTACTTC.

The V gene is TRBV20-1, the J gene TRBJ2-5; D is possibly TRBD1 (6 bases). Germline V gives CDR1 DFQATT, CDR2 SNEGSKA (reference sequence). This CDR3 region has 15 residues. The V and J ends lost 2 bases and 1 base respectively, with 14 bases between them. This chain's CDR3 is CSARPPDRSQETQYF. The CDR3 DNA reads TGCAGTGCTAGACCCCCTGACAGGTCCCAAGAGACCCAGTACTTC.

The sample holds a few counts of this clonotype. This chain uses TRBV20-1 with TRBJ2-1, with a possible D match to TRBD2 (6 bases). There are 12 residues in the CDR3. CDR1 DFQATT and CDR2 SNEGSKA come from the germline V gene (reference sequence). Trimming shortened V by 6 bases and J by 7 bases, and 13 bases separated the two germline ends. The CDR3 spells CSATRTTNEQFF. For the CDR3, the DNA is TGCAGTGCAACACGGACTACTAATGAGCAGTTCTTC.

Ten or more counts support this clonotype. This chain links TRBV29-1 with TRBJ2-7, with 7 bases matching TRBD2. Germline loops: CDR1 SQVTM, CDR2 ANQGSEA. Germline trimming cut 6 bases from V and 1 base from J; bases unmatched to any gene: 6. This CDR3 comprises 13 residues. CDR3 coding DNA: TGCAGCGTCACACTAGCGTTGTCCTACGAGCAGTACTTC. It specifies CSVTLALSYEQYF.